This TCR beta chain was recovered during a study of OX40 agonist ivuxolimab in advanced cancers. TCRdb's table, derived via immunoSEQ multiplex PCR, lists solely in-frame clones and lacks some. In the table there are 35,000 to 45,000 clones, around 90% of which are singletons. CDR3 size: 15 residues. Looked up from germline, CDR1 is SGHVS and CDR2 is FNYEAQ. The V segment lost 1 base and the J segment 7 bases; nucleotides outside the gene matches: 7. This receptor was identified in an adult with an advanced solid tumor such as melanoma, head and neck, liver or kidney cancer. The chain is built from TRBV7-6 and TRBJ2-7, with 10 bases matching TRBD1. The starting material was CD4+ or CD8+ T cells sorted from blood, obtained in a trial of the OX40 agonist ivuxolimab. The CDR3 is CASSLDVTGGGEQYF. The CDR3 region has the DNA TGTGCCAGCAGCTTAGACGTGACAGGGGGCGGAGAGCAGTACTTC.